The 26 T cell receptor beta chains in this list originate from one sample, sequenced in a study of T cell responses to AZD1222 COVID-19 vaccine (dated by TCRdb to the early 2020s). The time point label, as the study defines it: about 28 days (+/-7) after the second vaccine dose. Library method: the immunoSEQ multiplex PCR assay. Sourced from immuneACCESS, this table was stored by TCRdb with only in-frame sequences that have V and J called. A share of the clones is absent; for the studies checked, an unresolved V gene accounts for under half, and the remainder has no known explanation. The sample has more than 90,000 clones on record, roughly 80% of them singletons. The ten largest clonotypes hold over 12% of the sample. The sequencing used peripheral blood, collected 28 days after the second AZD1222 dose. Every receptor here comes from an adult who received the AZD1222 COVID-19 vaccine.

CDR3 nucleotide sequence: TGTGCCAGTAGTGCGGGACTAGCGGGGGACAATGAGCAGTTCTTC. This encodes CASSAGLAGDNEQFF. The chain links TRBV19 to TRBJ2-1, with TRBD2 matching over 14 bases. The CDR3 is 15 amino acids. J was trimmed by 5 bases and V by 5 bases; bases with no gene match: 2. Germline V CDR1 and CDR2: LNHDA, SQIVND (reference sequence).

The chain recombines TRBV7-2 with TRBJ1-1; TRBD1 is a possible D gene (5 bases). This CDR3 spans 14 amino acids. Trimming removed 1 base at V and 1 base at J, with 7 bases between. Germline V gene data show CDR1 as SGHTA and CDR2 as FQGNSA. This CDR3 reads CASSLVGQNTEAFF. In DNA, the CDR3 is TGTGCCAGCAGCTTAGTAGGACAGAACACTGAAGCTTTCTTT.

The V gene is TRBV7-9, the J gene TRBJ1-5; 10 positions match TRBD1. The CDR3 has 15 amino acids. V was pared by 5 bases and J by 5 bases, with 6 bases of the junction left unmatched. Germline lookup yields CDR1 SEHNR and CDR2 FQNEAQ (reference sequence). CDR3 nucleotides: TGTGCCAGCAGCCCGGGACAGGGGTTGGATCAGCCCCAGCATTTT. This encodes CASSPGQGLDQPQHF. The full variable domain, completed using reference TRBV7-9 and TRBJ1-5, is DTGVSQNPRHKITKRGQNVTFRCDPISEHNRLYWYRQTLGQGPEFLTYFQNEAQLEKSRLLSDRFSAERPKGSFSTLEIQRTEQGDSAMYLCASSPGQGLDQPQHFGDGTRLSIL.

The CDR3 spells CAWSGVGATRNQPQHF. The CDR3 bases are TGTGCCTGGAGTGGGGTGGGGGCGACTCGCAATCAGCCCCAGCATTTT. The chain uses TRBV30 and TRBJ1-5, with a possible D match to TRBD1 (6 bases). The CDR3 loop spans 16 amino acids. Per germline, CDR1 GTSNPN and CDR2 SVGIG (reference sequence). Trimming pared 1 base from V and 2 bases from J, leaving 15 bases between.

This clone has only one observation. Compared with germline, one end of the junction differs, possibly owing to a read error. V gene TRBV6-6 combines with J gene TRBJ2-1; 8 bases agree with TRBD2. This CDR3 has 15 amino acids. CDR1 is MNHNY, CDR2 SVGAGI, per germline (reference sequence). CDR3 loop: CASSYSSGSGAEQFF. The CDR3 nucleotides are TGTGCCAGCAGCTACTCAAGCGGGAGCGGTGCTGAGCAGTTCTTC.

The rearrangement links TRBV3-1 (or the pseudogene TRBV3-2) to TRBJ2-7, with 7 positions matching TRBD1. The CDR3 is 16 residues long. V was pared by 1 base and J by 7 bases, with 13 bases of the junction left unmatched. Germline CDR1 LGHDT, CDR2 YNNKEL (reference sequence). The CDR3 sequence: CASSQGQGRQLREQYF. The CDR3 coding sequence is TGTGCCAGCAGCCAAGGACAGGGACGTCAGTTGAGGGAGCAGTACTTC.

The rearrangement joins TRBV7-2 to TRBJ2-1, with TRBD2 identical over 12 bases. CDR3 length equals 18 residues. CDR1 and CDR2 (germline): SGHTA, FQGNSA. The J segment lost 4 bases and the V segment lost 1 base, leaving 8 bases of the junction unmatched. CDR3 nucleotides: TGTGCCAGCAGCTTAGTTTCTAGCGGGGGGGCGGATTACAATGAGCAGTTCTTC. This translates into CASSLVSSGGADYNEQFF.

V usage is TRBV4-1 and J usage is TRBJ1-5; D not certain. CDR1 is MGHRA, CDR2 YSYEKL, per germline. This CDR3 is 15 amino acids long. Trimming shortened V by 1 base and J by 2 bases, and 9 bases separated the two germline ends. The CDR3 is CASSQARLGNQPQHF. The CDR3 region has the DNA TGCGCCAGCAGCCAAGCGCGGCTGGGCAATCAGCCCCAGCATTTT.

In nucleotides, the CDR3 is TGTGCCAGCAGTAGGACAGATGAGCAGTTCTTC. This sequence encodes CASSRTDEQFF. The chain links TRBV2 to TRBJ2-1; possibly TRBD1 for D (6 bases). V was cut by 5 bases and J by 8 bases, with 7 bases left in between. The V gene's germline CDR1 is SNHLY and CDR2 FYNNEI. The CDR3 length is 11 residues.

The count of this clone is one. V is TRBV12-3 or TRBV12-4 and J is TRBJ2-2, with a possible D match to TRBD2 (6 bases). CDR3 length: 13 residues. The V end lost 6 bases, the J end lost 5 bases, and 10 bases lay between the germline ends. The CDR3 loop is CASSRLETGELFF. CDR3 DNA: TGTGCCAGCAGCCGACTAGAAACCGGGGAGCTGTTTTTT.

CDR3 residues: CASSLRLAGPSYNEQFF. CDR3 nucleotide sequence: TGTGCCAGCAGCTTACGACTAGCGGGACCCTCCTACAATGAGCAGTTCTTC. The chain carries TRBV7-6 and TRBJ2-1; 11 bases line up with TRBD2. The CDR3 extends over 17 amino acids. Germline loops: CDR1 SGHVS, CDR2 FNYEAQ. V trimming: 2 bases; J trimming: 0 bases; junction bases outside the gene matches: 3.

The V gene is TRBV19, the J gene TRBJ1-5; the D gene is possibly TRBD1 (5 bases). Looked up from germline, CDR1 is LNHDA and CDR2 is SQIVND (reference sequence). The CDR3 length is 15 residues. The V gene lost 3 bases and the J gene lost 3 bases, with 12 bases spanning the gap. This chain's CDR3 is CASSIQEGDNQPQHF. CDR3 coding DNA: TGTGCCAGTAGTATCCAGGAAGGGGACAATCAGCCCCAGCATTTT.

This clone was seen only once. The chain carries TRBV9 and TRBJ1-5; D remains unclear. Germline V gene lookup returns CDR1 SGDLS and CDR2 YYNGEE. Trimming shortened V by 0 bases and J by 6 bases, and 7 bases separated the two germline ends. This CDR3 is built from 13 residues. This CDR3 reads CASSVGWGQPQHF. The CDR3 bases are TGTGCCAGCAGCGTAGGATGGGGTCAGCCCCAGCATTTT.

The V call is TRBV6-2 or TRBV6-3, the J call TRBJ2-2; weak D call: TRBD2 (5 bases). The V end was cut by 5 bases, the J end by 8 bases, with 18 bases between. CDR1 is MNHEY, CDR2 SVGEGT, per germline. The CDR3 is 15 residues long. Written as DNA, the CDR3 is TGTGCCAGCAGTGCCTTGGCCGGGATAGGTGGGGAGCTGTTTTTT. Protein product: CASSALAGIGGELFF.

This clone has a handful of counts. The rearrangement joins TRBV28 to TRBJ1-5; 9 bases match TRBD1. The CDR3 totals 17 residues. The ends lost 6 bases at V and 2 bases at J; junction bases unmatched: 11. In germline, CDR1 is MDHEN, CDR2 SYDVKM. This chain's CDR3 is CASSYTRQGGGNQPQHF. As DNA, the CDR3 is TGTGCCAGCAGCTATACTCGACAGGGGGGCGGCAATCAGCCCCAGCATTTT.

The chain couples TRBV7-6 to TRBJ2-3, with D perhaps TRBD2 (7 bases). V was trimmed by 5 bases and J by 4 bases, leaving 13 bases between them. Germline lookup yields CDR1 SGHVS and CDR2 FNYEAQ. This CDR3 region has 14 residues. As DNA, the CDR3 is TGTGCCAGCAGCCAACTAGGGGGGGCAGATACGCAGTATTTT. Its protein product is CASSQLGGADTQYF.

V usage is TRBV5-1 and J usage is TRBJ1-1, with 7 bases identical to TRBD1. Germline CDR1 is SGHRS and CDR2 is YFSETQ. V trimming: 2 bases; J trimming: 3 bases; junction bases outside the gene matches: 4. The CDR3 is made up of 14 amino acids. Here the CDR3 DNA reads TGCGCCAGCAGCTTTCAGGGGGGAGACACTGAAGCTTTCTTT. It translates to CASSFQGGDTEAFF.

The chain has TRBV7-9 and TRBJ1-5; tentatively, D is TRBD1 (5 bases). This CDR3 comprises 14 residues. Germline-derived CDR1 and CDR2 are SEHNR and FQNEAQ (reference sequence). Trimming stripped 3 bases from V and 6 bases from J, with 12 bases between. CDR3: CASSFPGSGQPQHF. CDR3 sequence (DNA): TGTGCCAGCAGCTTCCCAGGGTCGGGTCAGCCCCAGCATTTT.

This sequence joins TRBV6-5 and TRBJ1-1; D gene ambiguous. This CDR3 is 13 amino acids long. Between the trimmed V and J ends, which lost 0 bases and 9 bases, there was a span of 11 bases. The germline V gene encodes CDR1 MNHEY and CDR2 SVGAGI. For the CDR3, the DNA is TGTGCCAGCAGTTACTCCCCACGTTTCCAAGCTTTCTTT. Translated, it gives CASSYSPRFQAFF.

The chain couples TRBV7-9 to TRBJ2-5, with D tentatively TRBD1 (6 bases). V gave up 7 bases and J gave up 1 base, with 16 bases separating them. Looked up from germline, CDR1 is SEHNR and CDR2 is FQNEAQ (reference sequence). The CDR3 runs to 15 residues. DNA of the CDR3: TGTGCCAGCACCCGCCAGGGGCCCCTCCAAGAGACCCAGTACTTC. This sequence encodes CASTRQGPLQETQYF.

The DNA for the CDR3 is TGTGCCAGCAGCCAAGGCCGGCTCACAGATACGCAGTATTTT. Its translation: CASSQGRLTDTQYF. This rearrangement joins TRBV3-1 (or the pseudogene TRBV3-2) to TRBJ2-3, with D uncertain. Germline V lookup: CDR1 LGHDT, CDR2 YNNKEL (reference sequence). CDR3 length equals 14 residues. The V and J ends lost 1 base and 2 bases respectively, with 7 bases between them.

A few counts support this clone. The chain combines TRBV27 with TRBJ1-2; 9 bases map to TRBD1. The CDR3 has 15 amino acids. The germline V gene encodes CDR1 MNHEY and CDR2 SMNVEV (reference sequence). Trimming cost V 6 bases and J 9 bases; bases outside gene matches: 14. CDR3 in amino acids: CASSNFLGTGRSYTF. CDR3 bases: TGTGCCAGCAGCAATTTCCTTGGGACAGGGAGGAGCTACACCTTC.

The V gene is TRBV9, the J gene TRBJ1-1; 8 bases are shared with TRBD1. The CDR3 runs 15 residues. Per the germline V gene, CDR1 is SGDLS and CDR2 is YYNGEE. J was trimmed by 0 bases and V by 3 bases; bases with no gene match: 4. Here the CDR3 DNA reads TGTGCCAGCAGCGCCGGACAGGGTTTGAACACTGAAGCTTTCTTT. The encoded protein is CASSAGQGLNTEAFF.

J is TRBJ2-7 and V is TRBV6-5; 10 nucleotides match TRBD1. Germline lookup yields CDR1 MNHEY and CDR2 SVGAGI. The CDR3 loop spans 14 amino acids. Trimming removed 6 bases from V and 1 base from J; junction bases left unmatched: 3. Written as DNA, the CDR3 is TGTGCCAGCAGGCCGGGACAGGGGTCCTACGAGCAGTACTTC. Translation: CASRPGQGSYEQYF.

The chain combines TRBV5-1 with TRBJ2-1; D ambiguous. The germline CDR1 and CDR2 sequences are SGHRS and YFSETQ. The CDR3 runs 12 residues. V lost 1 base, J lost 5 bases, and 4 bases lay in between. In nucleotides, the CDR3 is TGCGCCAGCAGCTTGAACGACAATGAGCAGTTCTTC. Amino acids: CASSLNDNEQFF.

The CDR3 reads CATKVGGYSDTQYF. CDR3 sequence (DNA): TGTGCCACCAAGGTCGGGGGGTACTCAGATACGCAGTATTTT. The rearrangement joins TRBV27 to TRBJ2-3, with 7 positions matching TRBD2. The germline CDR1 and CDR2 sequences are MNHEY and SMNVEV (reference sequence). Trimming took 10 bases from V and 4 from J; bases not matched to a gene: 11. The CDR3 extends over 14 amino acids.